Listed below are T cell receptor beta chains from one sample, sequenced in a study of CD4 T cell repertoires in COVID-19. Clones were read by immunoSEQ multiplex PCR, and TCRdb kept only the in-frame ones, dropping some. The sample has 6,500 to 8,500 clones, around four fifths seen once. The sample was effector memory CD4+ T cells from blood, taken before the COVID-19 pandemic. The source of these receptors is a human donor who had COVID-19. Both conserved end residues are part of each CDR3. The D gene is left open where the match is weak. Size is omitted from some rows. Given values are once, few, many or a class for expanded clones.

>TRBD2|-|TRBJ2-1|TRBV6-1
CASKASGGAWVF
TGTGCCAGCAAGGCTAGCGGGGGGGCCTGGGTCTTC
>-|-|TRBJ2-7|TRBV7-2
CASSQGGGPSYEQYF
TGTGCCAGCAGCCAAGGAGGAGGGCCTTCCTACGAGCAGTACTTC
>TRBD1|-|TRBJ1-2|TRBV7-3
CASSLSGGGPTINYGYTF
TGTGCCAGCAGCTTGAGTGGAGGGGGCCCTACGATAAACTATGGCTACACCTTC
>TRBD2|few|TRBJ2-1|TRBV11-2
CASSPTSGGLGEQFF
TGTGCCAGCAGCCCTACTAGCGGGGGGTTGGGTGAGCAGTTCTTC
>TRBD2|-|TRBJ2-7|TRBV27
CASSPPVAGGQKSHEQYF
TGTGCCAGCAGTCCCCCCGTAGCGGGAGGGCAGAAAAGCCACGAGCAGTACTTC
>-|-|TRBJ2-1|TRBV5-4
CASRTARGNYNEQFF
TGTGCCAGCAGAACCGCCAGGGGTAACTACAATGAGCAGTTCTTC
>TRBD2|-|TRBJ2-3|TRBV29-1
CSVIRLADTDTQYF
TGCAGCGTTATTAGGCTAGCGGACACAGATACGCAGTATTTT
>-|-|TRBJ1-1|TRBV6-1
CASVGRGYTEAFF
TGTGCCAGCGTCGGTCGGGGGTACACTGAAGCTTTCTTT
>-|-|TRBJ1-1|TRBV6-6
CASSYSGQEAFF
TGTGCCAGCAGTTACTCTGGACAGGAAGCTTTCTTT
>TRBD1|-|TRBJ1-1|TRBV10-2
CATWDRGLTEAFF
TGCGCCACCTGGGACAGGGGGCTGACTGAAGCTTTCTTT
>TRBD1|-|TRBJ2-7|TRBV5-1
CASSLDGTGKYEQYF
TGCGCCAGCAGCTTGGACGGGACAGGAAAATACGAGCAGTACTTC
>-|-|TRBJ2-7|TRBV10-3
CAIGALRGSSYEQYF
TGTGCCATCGGCGCCCTCAGGGGTTCCTCCTACGAGCAGTACTTC
>TRBD1|-|TRBJ1-1|TRBV6-5
CASSWTGTGKAFF
TGTGCCAGCAGTTGGACCGGGACAGGGAAAGCTTTCTTT
>-|-|TRBJ1-6|TRBV6-5
CASTSPGIGSPLHF
TGTGCCAGCACCTCTCCAGGGATCGGCTCACCCCTCCACTTT
>TRBD2|-|TRBJ2-1|TRBV2
CASSEARGAGNEQFF
TGTGCCAGCAGTGAAGCGCGGGGGGCTGGCAATGAGCAGTTCTTC
>-|-|TRBJ1-2|TRBV28
CASAGEGLGYGYTF
TGTGCCAGCGCAGGGGAGGGGCTGGGTTATGGCTACACCTTC
>-|-|TRBJ2-4|TRBV5-1
CASSRAGERDIQYF
TGCGCCAGCAGCCGCGCCGGGGAGAGAGACATTCAGTACTTC
>TRBD1|-|TRBJ1-2|TRBV29-1
CSARQGDYGYTF
TGCAGCGCGAGACAGGGGGACTATGGCTACACCTTC
>TRBD1|-|TRBJ1-4|TRBV5-4
CASSKDRSNEKLFF
TGTGCCAGCAGCAAGGACAGGAGTAATGAAAAACTGTTTTTT
>-|-|TRBJ1-5|TRBV5-5
CASSLEGGNQPQHF
TGTGCCAGCAGCCTCGAGGGGGGCAATCAGCCCCAGCATTTT
>-|-|TRBJ2-5|TRBV19
CASRAAGETQYF
TGTGCCAGTAGGGCAGCGGGAGAGACCCAGTACTTC
>-|-|TRBJ2-3|TRBV14
CASSQDLSTDTQYF
TGTGCCAGCAGCCAAGATCTAAGCACAGATACGCAGTATTTT
>TRBD2|-|TRBJ2-2|TRBV25-1
CAGTLLTSGRALGELFF
TGTGCCGGGACTTTGCTAACTAGCGGGAGGGCCTTGGGGGAGCTGTTTTTT
>TRBD2|-|TRBJ2-5|TRBV19
CASSIQAGVRETQYF
TGTGCCAGTAGTATACAAGCGGGAGTAAGGGAGACCCAGTACTTC
>TRBD1|-|TRBJ2-2|TRBV5-1
CASSPRRGQLMNANTGELFF
TGCGCCAGCAGCCCGAGAAGGGGACAGCTGATGAACGCGAACACCGGGGAGCTGTTTTTT
>TRBD1|-|TRBJ1-1|TRBV6-6
CASSFNRGTEAFF
TGTGCCAGCAGCTTCAACAGGGGCACTGAAGCTTTCTTT
>-|-|TRBJ1-4|TRBV28
CASSLERMNEKLFF
TGTGCCAGCAGTTTAGAGCGGATGAATGAAAAACTGTTTTTT
>-|-|TRBJ2-7|TRBV5-4
CASSLSGGGALYEQYF
TGTGCCAGCAGCTTGAGTGGTGGAGGGGCCCTCTACGAGCAGTACTTC
>TRBD1|-|TRBJ2-2|TRBV11-3
CASKPDRGGTGELFF
TGTGCCAGCAAGCCGGACAGGGGTGGTACCGGGGAGCTGTTTTTT